This T cell receptor (beta chain) was obtained from a study of cytotoxic CD8 clonotypes in ibrutinib-treated CLL (dated by TCRdb to the early 2020s). With respect to the entire study: The cohort was composed of 11 relapsed/refractory and roughly 15 treatment-naive patients; IGHV unmutated status was identified in about 17 patients. Partial responses were observed in about 24 patients and complete responses in 2; after a median follow-up of around 64 months, remission was maintained in about 15 patients and progression was observed in approximately 12. The response samples were drawn at a median of roughly eleven months into treatment, with a range of about 6 to 36 months. Samples averaged around 280,000 productive templates and 94,082 productive rearrangements. Longitudinal samples were available for about 30% of the 86 trial participants. Cryopreserved peripheral blood mononuclear cells were collected before treatment, at response, and at either disease progression or sustained remission. Patients were still on ibrutinib when every remission and progressive disease sample was collected. The investigation overall reported the following: Public clonotypes were found to be uncommon and were observed to contract or remain stable during treatment; the increase in clonality was shown to reflect expansion of private clonotypes at ibrutinib response. Sampling times were not matched between patients in sustained remission and patients whose disease was progressing, and lymph node repertoires were not examined. Baseline clonality was found to be higher than that of age-matched healthy donors and was strongly correlated with circulating CD8+ T-cell counts. Clonality increased at ibrutinib response, stayed stable in sustained remission, and fell back toward baseline at progression.

For TCR beta library preparation, roughly 2 micrograms of genomic DNA was extracted from cryopreserved PBMCs. Longitudinal blood samples from CLL patients on ibrutinib monotherapy underwent high-throughput TCR beta sequencing. The patients took part in an open-label, single-center phase 2 trial of ibrutinib monotherapy. On a MiSeq, deep resolution sequencing aimed for a depth between 1 in 1 million and 1 in 200,000 T cells, with each clonotype covered 10x on average. TCR beta libraries were generated with the immunoSEQ hsTCRB Kit. The study's own analysis went as follows. ImmunoSEQ Data Assistant and ImmunoSEQ Analyzer were used for data analysis, and V, D and J genes were assigned according to IMGT definitions. Clonality was computed as one minus normalized Shannon entropy of productive rearrangement frequencies, ranging from 0 to 1. Public clonotype analysis was restricted to overrepresented clonotypes comprising at least 0.05% of each patient's repertoire. About twelve age-matched healthy donor repertoires from immuneACCESS were used as controls for clonality. As stored in TCRdb, this immuneACCESS dataset retains in-frame rearrangements with V and J assigned. A fraction of the clones does not appear; measured against another copy, unresolved V genes explain less than half of the discrepancy, and the remainder lacks a known reason. That table furnishes V, J and clone size, whereas the DNA furnished D and trimming. For this sample the table gives roughly 330,000 clones, of which around 66% were detected only once. The ten largest make up approximately 6% of the sample.

For this clone: Its antigen remains unidentified. Per-nucleotide qualities are absent, and no much larger clonotype sits a single base away.

Including the terminal cysteine and phenylalanine, the CDR3 comprises 15 residues. The read is trimmed to its CDR3 DNA, 45 bases read in frame from base 1. CDR1 and CDR2 (SNHLY, FYNNEI) derive from the germline V gene. Trimming removed 6 bases from V and 4 bases from J, leaving 19 bases between the germline ends. The material sequenced was PBMCs, taken after 36 months of ibrutinib treatment. Recombination connected TRBV2 to TRBJ2-7; no D segment can be confidently identified. The TCR was taken from a human donor with chronic lymphocytic leukemia. This receptor carries the CDR3 CASRRIWELGYEQYF. The sequenced DNA is TGTGCCAGCAGGCGAATTTGGGAATTGGGATACGAGCAGTACTTC.